The 6 T cell receptor beta chains listed next were all sequenced from one sample in a study of spatial heterogeneity in lung cancer. TCRdb itself ran the 5' RACE reads through MiXCR, one entry per CDR3 protein. The table records more than 2,000 distinct CDR3 sequences, 4.4% of them present only once. Time point meaning: sample taken at primary tumor resection. Whole RNA, which was extracted from tumor, nontumor lung tissue or frozen PBMC, was sequenced without any cell sorting. The source material was normal lung tissue next to the tumor, sampled at surgery. All receptors come from a female donor with early-stage non-small cell lung cancer.

This clonotype appeared many times. This beta chain is off target for a library built for alpha chains, so its abundance means little. This chain joins TRBV7-2 and TRBJ1-1; 7 nucleotides line up with TRBD1. V lost 5 bases, J lost 5 bases, and 20 bases stayed unmatched. The CDR3 has 18 residues. CDR1 is SGHTA and CDR2 is FQGNSA in the germline V gene. The CDR3: CASSAPSYAGGVGTEAFF. The CDR3 coding sequence is TGTGCCAGCAGCGCCCCGTCTTATGCAGGGGGAGTGGGGACTGAAGCTTTCTTT.

This clonotype is medium-sized in the sample. Found in a library prepared for alpha chains, this beta chain is an off-target read, and its abundance has little meaning. This chain connects TRBV12-3 or TRBV12-4 to TRBJ2-1, with 11 bases fitting TRBD2. V shed 8 bases, J shed 6 bases, and the junction held 6 bases outside the gene matches. This CDR3 has 14 residues. The CDR3 loop is CASFYSGGANEQFF. The CDR3 DNA reads TGTGCCAGCTTTTATAGCGGGGGGGCCAATGAGCAGTTCTTC.

This clonotype counts as medium-sized. This beta chain was picked up by a library intended for alpha chains and is off target, so its count carries little meaning. The chain couples TRBV27 to TRBJ2-7; D uncertain. CDR1 and CDR2 from the germline V gene are MNHEY and SMNVEV (reference sequence). V lost 7 bases, J lost 4 bases, and 17 bases lay in between. The CDR3 covers 14 residues. For the CDR3, the DNA is TGTGCCAGCACAAGAATTGCAGGAGTATACGAGCAGTACTTC. It encodes CASTRIAGVYEQYF.

In this sample, this clonotype is medium-sized. A library prepared for alpha chains yielded this beta chain as an off-target read; its size is of little meaning. The chain uses TRBV28 and TRBJ1-1; tentative D call: TRBD1 (5 bases). Germline CDR1 and CDR2: MDHEN and SYDVKM. V shed 4 bases and J shed 0 bases, with 6 bases lying between them. The CDR3 has 13 amino acids. The CDR3 loop reads CASSWGMNTEAFF. The DNA for the CDR3 is TGTGCCAGCAGTTGGGGCATGAACACTGAAGCTTTCTTT.

This clonotype was counted ten times or more. In a library made to pick up alpha chains, this beta chain is a stray read with a size that means little. This chain uses TRBV19 with TRBJ1-5; D call uncertain. Trimming shortened V by 0 bases and J by 9 bases, and 6 bases separated the two germline ends. CDR3 length equals 12 residues. CDR1 is LNHDA and CDR2 is SQIVND in the germline V gene (reference sequence). CDR3 coding DNA: TGTGCCAGTAGTATAGACAGCCGGCCCCAGCATTTT. This sequence encodes CASSIDSRPQHF.

Remarks on this clonotype: This beta chain is an off-target read within a library intended for alpha chains, so its frequency means little. V gene TRBV28 combines with J gene TRBJ2-5, with D hard to call. Germline-derived CDR1 and CDR2 are MDHEN and SYDVKM. V lost 4 bases, J lost 5 bases, and 11 bases lay in between. The CDR3 has 13 amino acids. The CDR3 region is CASSSPRAETQYF. CDR3 coding DNA: TGTGCCAGCAGTTCTCCCCGAGCCGAGACCCAGTACTTC.